This T cell receptor (beta chain) was recovered during a study of OX40 agonist ivuxolimab in advanced cancers. Describing the broader study: The costimulatory receptor OX40 (CD134) was targeted by ivuxolimab, a fully human IgG2 agonistic monoclonal antibody. Intravenous ivuxolimab was administered to patients every 2 weeks at six dose levels: 0.01, 0.1, 0.3, 1.5, 3 and 10 mg/kg. Of the roughly 50 dose-escalation patients, hepatocellular carcinoma was present in around 19, melanoma in roughly 15, renal cell carcinoma in 9 and head and neck cancer in 9. In the dose-escalation cohort, 82.7% of patients were male, and the mean age was around 60 years, with a range of about 20 to 90. Prior anti-PD-1, anti-PD-L1 or anti-CTLA-4 therapy was permitted, and checkpoint inhibitors had been received by roughly two fifths of dose-escalation patients. Three dose-escalation patients achieved partial responses, one with hepatocellular carcinoma and two with cutaneous melanoma. Peripheral TCRbeta sequencing aimed to test whether ivuxolimab altered TCR sequence diversity and caused clonal T-cell expansion. The paper reports the monotherapy dose-escalation portion (N of about 56 patients) of the phase I ivuxolimab trial.

As for this clone: The clone's antigen remains unknown. No base quality values were provided; no much bigger clone lies one nucleotide off.

Genomic DNA was extracted from sorted cells for sequencing of the TCRbeta CDR3 region. The immunoSEQ Assay was used for sequencing of TCRbeta CDR3 regions. The table was pulled from immuneACCESS by TCRdb, which kept in-frame rearrangements only. Such tables lose some clones; where checked, under half of the loss comes from unresolved V genes, and the rest has no known cause. Across this sample there are 66,000 or so clones, with 87% seen only once. Around 2% of the sample belongs to the ten largest clones. From cysteine to phenylalanine, the CDR3 is 18 amino acids long. The entry retains the CDR3 DNA only, 54 bases that are in frame from base 1. Sequences MRHNA (CDR1) and SNTAGT (CDR2) are obtained from the germline V gene. At the junction V is shortened by 4 bases and J by 1 base; bases outside the gene matches: 13. The trial excluded patients who had a history of autoimmune disease or who were on systemic immunosuppression. Peripheral blood for TCR sequencing was collected from all dose cohorts at baseline, on cycle 4 day 1, and on cycle 7 day 1. Samples came from an open-label, multicenter, first-in-human phase I dose-escalation trial of ivuxolimab. Adults with locally advanced or metastatic head and neck squamous cell, hepatocellular, melanoma or renal cell carcinoma were enrolled in the trial. Before TCR sequencing, CD4+ T cells and CD8+ T cells were sorted from peripheral blood as separate populations.

Findings and caveats that apply to the study as a whole: At doses of 0.1 to 3.0 mg/kg, clonal expansion of both CD4+ and CD8+ blood T cells was observed from baseline to week 6. Low levels of normalized T-cell clonal expansion were also seen in some patients who did not respond. After ivuxolimab, more expanded clones were found on average in CD8+ T cells than in CD4+ T cells. Antigen specificity was not determined for the clonally expanded peripheral T cells. In the 0.1-3.0 mg/kg groups, partial responders were among the patients with the lowest normalized peripheral clonal expansion, particularly in CD8+ T cells.

The sequence joins TRBV6-4 to TRBJ2-1; 7 of the junction bases match TRBD1. This TCR derives from an adult with an advanced solid tumor such as melanoma, head and neck, liver or kidney cancer. Source: CD4+ or CD8+ T cells sorted from blood, taken in a trial of the OX40 agonist ivuxolimab. The nucleotide sequence reads TGTGCCAGCAGTGTGAAATGGGGTTCGACAGGGTCCTACAATGAGCAGTTCTTC. It is translated as CASSVKWGSTGSYNEQFF.